These 27 T cell receptor beta chains were all obtained from the same sample, sequenced in a study of long-term antiretroviral therapy in people with HIV. Survey-level resolution applied to immunoSEQ assay v3.0. TCRdb's table, derived via immunoSEQ multiplex PCR, lists solely in-frame clones and lacks some. The data hold about 21,000 clones, with roughly three quarters observed a single time. Sequencing used unsorted PBMCs, obtained roughly 21 months before starting antiretroviral therapy. The receptor source for this set is a middle-aged woman with HIV.

This clone was found a few times. The chain couples TRBV10-3 to TRBJ1-2; 8 bases map to TRBD1. The CDR3 has 12 amino acids. Germline CDR1 and CDR2: ENHRY and SYGVKD. The ends lost 6 bases at V and 8 bases at J; junction bases unmatched: 5. The CDR3 nucleotides read TGTGCCATCAGCTCGGACAGGGAAGGCTACACCTTC. It encodes CAISSDREGYTF.

V gene TRBV4-2 combines with J gene TRBJ2-3; 11 positions match TRBD2. The CDR3 length is 17 residues. V shed 0 bases, J shed 4 bases, and the junction held 6 bases outside the gene matches. Germline V gene lookup returns CDR1 LGHNA and CDR2 YNFKEQ. CDR3 nucleotide sequence: TGTGCCAGCAGCCAAGAAGGAGGTAGCGGGGGGGCAGATACGCAGTATTTT. Translation: CASSQEGGSGGADTQYF.

The chain has TRBV5-4 and TRBJ2-3, with TRBD2 matching 13 bases. Germline assignment: CDR1 SGHNT and CDR2 YYREEE (reference sequence). V was pared by 4 bases and J by 2 bases, with 4 bases of the junction left unmatched. The CDR3 is 16 residues long. CDR3 coding DNA: TGTGCCAGCAGCCGGGGACTAGCGGGATCCACAGATACGCAGTATTTT. Its protein is CASSRGLAGSTDTQYF.

The V gene is TRBV4-2, the J gene TRBJ2-3; the D gene is possibly TRBD2 (5 bases). The CDR3 is 15 residues long. The V and J ends lost 0 bases and 2 bases respectively, with 9 bases between them. Germline V CDR1 and CDR2: LGHNA, YNFKEQ. CDR3: CASSQELDYTDTQYF. In nucleotides, the CDR3 is TGTGCCAGCAGCCAAGAATTAGACTACACAGATACGCAGTATTTT.

This clone was seen more than once but under ten times. V and J are TRBV30 and TRBJ1-2; no reliable D call. Germline V CDR1 and CDR2: GTSNPN, SVGIG (reference sequence). V dropped 4 bases and J dropped 8 bases, with 11 bases sitting between them. This CDR3 has 11 amino acids. The CDR3 region is CAWTLSEGYTF. The CDR3 nucleotides read TGTGCCTGGACATTGAGCGAAGGCTACACCTTC.

The gene calls are TRBV9 and TRBJ2-3; D is unresolved. CDR3 length equals 16 residues. V shed 4 bases and J shed 1 base, with 16 bases lying between them. In germline, CDR1 is SGDLS, CDR2 YYNGEE. DNA of the CDR3: TGTGCCAGCAGCCCAGAACCAGGAAGAGGCACAGATACGCAGTATTTT. Residues: CASSPEPGRGTDTQYF.

The genes are TRBV7-8 and TRBJ1-5, with D possibly TRBD1 on 6 matching bases. This CDR3 region has 13 residues. The V gene lost 5 bases and the J gene lost 3 bases, with 8 bases spanning the gap. In germline, CDR1 is SGHVS, CDR2 FQNEAQ. In DNA, the CDR3 is TGTGCCAGCAGCCACAGGGACAATCAGCCCCAGCATTTT. Encoded protein: CASSHRDNQPQHF. Using reference TRBV7-8 and TRBJ1-5 for the parts outside the CDR3, the full variable domain is GAGVSQSPRYKVAKRGQDVALRCDPISGHVSLFWYQQALGQGPEFLTYFQNEAQLDKSGLPSDRFFAERPEGSVSTLKIQRTQQEDSAVYLCASSHRDNQPQHFGDGTRLSIL.

The chain uses TRBV7-2 and TRBJ2-7; D is unclear. The CDR3 loop spans 15 amino acids. V was cut by 3 bases and J by 3 bases, with 15 bases left in between. Germline-derived CDR1 and CDR2 are SGHTA and FQGNSA. CDR3 sequence reads: CASSLLNDPYYEQYF. CDR3 DNA sequence: TGTGCCAGCAGCTTGCTTAACGACCCCTACTACGAGCAGTACTTC.

V is TRBV19 and J is TRBJ2-1, with 10 bases fitting TRBD2. The CDR3 totals 13 residues. Germline V gene sequence: CDR1 LNHDA, CDR2 SQIVND (reference sequence). V was clipped by 4 bases and J by 14 bases; unmatched bases: 8. Here the CDR3 reads CASSTSGRAGKFF. The CDR3 region has the DNA TGTGCCAGTAGTACAAGCGGGAGGGCCGGAAAGTTCTTC.

Only one count was recorded for this clone. The chain has TRBV5-1 and TRBJ2-2; D remains ambiguous. V gave up 4 bases and J gave up 2 bases, with 9 bases separating them. Germline CDR1 reads SGHRS; CDR2 reads YFSETQ. This CDR3 spans 14 amino acids. CDR3 residues: CASSTDGNTGELFF. CDR3 bases: TGCGCCAGCAGCACGGACGGTAACACCGGGGAGCTGTTTTTT.

The chain joins TRBV27 to TRBJ1-4, with D possibly matching TRBD1 (6 bases). The V gene lost 5 bases and the J gene lost 0 bases, with 16 bases spanning the gap. The CDR3 is 17 amino acids. The germline V gene encodes CDR1 MNHEY and CDR2 SMNVEV (reference sequence). CDR3 DNA sequence: TGTGCCAGCAGTCCGACCGGGACATATGCAACTAATGAAAAACTGTTTTTT. Translated: CASSPTGTYATNEKLFF.

This chain connects TRBV10-3 to TRBJ1-2, with D uncertain. Germline V gives CDR1 ENHRY, CDR2 SYGVKD. The CDR3 loop spans 13 amino acids. The germline V and J ends were trimmed by 6 bases and 2 bases, with 10 bases remaining between them. The CDR3 sequence is CAISGQSNYGYTF. CDR3 in DNA: TGTGCCATCAGCGGGCAGAGCAACTATGGCTACACCTTC.

This chain links TRBV7-9 with TRBJ1-3; D perhaps matches TRBD1 (6 bases). Trimming pared 4 bases from V and 4 bases from J, leaving 14 bases between. The germline V gene encodes CDR1 SEHNR and CDR2 FQNEAQ (reference sequence). The CDR3 spans 15 residues. CDR3: CASSSRYGTGNTIYF. CDR3 sequence (DNA): TGTGCCAGCAGCTCACGCTACGGGACAGGAAACACCATATATTTT. Using reference TRBV7-9 and TRBJ1-3 for the parts outside the CDR3, the full variable domain is DTGVSQNPRHKITKRGQNVTFRCDPISEHNRLYWYRQTLGQGPEFLTYFQNEAQLEKSRLLSDRFSAERPKGSFSTLEIQRTEQGDSAMYLCASSSRYGTGNTIYFGEGSWLTVV.

This chain links TRBV30 with TRBJ2-3; maybe TRBD2 (5 bases). This CDR3 contains 15 residues. CDR1 and CDR2 (germline): GTSNPN, SVGIG (reference sequence). The germline V and J ends were trimmed by 3 bases and 1 base, with 14 bases remaining between them. Here the CDR3 DNA reads TGTGCCTGGAGCCGCGGGCCGAGGGGCACAGATACGCAGTATTTT. Translated: CAWSRGPRGTDTQYF.

This chain joins TRBV13 and TRBJ1-1; the match to TRBD1 covers 9 bases. The V and J ends lost 3 bases and 11 bases, in that order; junction bases with no gene match: 13. The germline V gene has CDR1 PRHDT and CDR2 FYEKMQ (reference sequence). CDR3 length equals 15 residues. CDR3 protein: CASSLGQGKSPLAFF. DNA of the CDR3: TGTGCCAGCAGCTTGGGACAGGGAAAATCGCCGCTGGCTTTCTTT.

The V gene is TRBV4-3, the J gene TRBJ1-1; D is unclear. CDR1 is LGHNA, CDR2 YSLEER, per germline. Deletions cut 0 bases from V and 3 bases from J, with 11 bases between. CDR3 length equals 15 residues. The CDR3 here is CASSQDRVGYTEAFF. CDR3 nucleotide sequence: TGCGCCAGCAGCCAAGATCGGGTGGGATACACTGAAGCTTTCTTT.

This chain joins TRBV9 and TRBJ2-7, with unresolved D. The CDR3 length is 13 residues. The V end was cut by 0 bases, the J end by 3 bases, with 7 bases between. Germline CDR1 SGDLS, CDR2 YYNGEE. The CDR3 nucleotides read TGTGCCAGCAGCGTAGGTGCGAACTACGAGCAGTACTTC. This encodes CASSVGANYEQYF.

The V and J genes are TRBV7-9 and TRBJ2-3, with TRBD2 matching 9 bases. The V gene end was trimmed by 1 base and the J gene end by 2 bases; junction bases not matched to a gene: 7. The germline V gene has CDR1 SEHNR and CDR2 FQNEAQ (reference sequence). There are 17 residues in the CDR3. The CDR3 coding sequence is TGTGCCAGCAGCTTAGTTAGCCTAGCGGGATCCACAGATACGCAGTATTTT. Its protein product is CASSLVSLAGSTDTQYF.

The chain combines TRBV5-6 with TRBJ1-6, with D uncertain. The ends were cut back, 5 bases at V and 0 bases at J, with 15 bases in the middle. CDR3 length: 17 residues. Germline V gene data show CDR1 as SGHDT and CDR2 as YYEEEE. The CDR3 bases are TGTGCCAGCAGTCTATCTTCACTGAGCTCCTATAATTCACCCCTCCACTTT. It encodes CASSLSSLSSYNSPLHF.

The rearrangement links TRBV29-1 to TRBJ2-5; a possible D gene is TRBD1 (5 bases). The CDR3 totals 13 residues. The germline V gene has CDR1 SQVTM and CDR2 ANQGSEA. The V and J ends lost 4 bases and 5 bases respectively, with 14 bases between them. CDR3 loop: CSVGWGVSETQYF. The CDR3 region has the DNA TGCAGCGTTGGTTGGGGCGTTTCGGAGACCCAGTACTTC.

CDR3 sequence: CAISEYGTSGAEQFF. CDR3 DNA: TGTGCCATCAGTGAGTACGGGACTAGCGGGGCAGAGCAGTTCTTC. The chain joins TRBV10-3 to TRBJ2-1; TRBD2 matches at 13 bases. Germline loops: CDR1 ENHRY, CDR2 SYGVKD. The CDR3 runs 15 residues. Germline trimming cut 1 base from V and 10 bases from J; bases unmatched to any gene: 4.

The CDR3 DNA reads as TGCGCCAGCAAAGGCTCCGACGCCAACGTCCTGACTTTC. It yields the protein CASKGSDANVLTF. The chain has TRBV5-1 and TRBJ2-6; no clear D. Trimming left V 6 bases short and J 7 bases short, with 11 bases between. Germline CDR1 and CDR2: SGHRS and YFSETQ. The CDR3 runs to 13 residues.

This clone was detected a few times. The chain employs TRBV4-1 and TRBJ2-7, with 9 bases lining up with TRBD1. Germline V gives CDR1 MGHRA, CDR2 YSYEKL. V lost 2 bases to trimming and J lost 2 bases; unmatched junction nucleotides: 7. The CDR3 extends over 16 amino acids. The CDR3 coding sequence is TGCGCCAGCAGCCAAACCCCCGGGACAGGGACCTACGAGCAGTACTTC. It is translated as CASSQTPGTGTYEQYF.

This rearrangement joins TRBV18 to TRBJ1-3, with D unresolved. Germline assignment: CDR1 KGHSH and CDR2 LQKENI. V was pared by 5 bases and J by 8 bases, with 10 bases between. The CDR3 is 12 residues long. The chain's CDR3 is CASSSSTDTIYF. CDR3 bases: TGTGCCAGCTCAAGCAGTACGGACACCATATATTTT.

CDR3 coding DNA: TGTGCCAGCAGTGAGAGCAGTGGCTACACCTTC. Protein sequence: CASSESSGYTF. The chain carries TRBV2 and TRBJ1-2; D is uncertain. V was cut by 3 bases and J by 7 bases, with 6 bases left in between. This CDR3 region has 11 residues. Germline V lookup: CDR1 SNHLY, CDR2 FYNNEI.

There are a few counts of this clone. The chain is built from TRBV30 and TRBJ1-3; 7 bases agree with TRBD1. V lost 0 bases to trimming and J lost 7 bases; unmatched junction nucleotides: 6. Germline V gene lookup returns CDR1 GTSNPN and CDR2 SVGIG (reference sequence). The CDR3 loop spans 14 amino acids. CDR3 coding DNA: TGTGCCTGGAGTGTACGAGGGGGCGCGAACACCATATATTTT. Protein product: CAWSVRGGANTIYF.

The gene calls are TRBV5-4 and TRBJ1-2, with TRBD1 identical over 8 bases. Losses at the gene ends were 3 bases for V and 4 bases for J; bases not matched to a gene: 8. The CDR3 covers 15 residues. Germline CDR1 reads SGHNT; CDR2 reads YYREEE (reference sequence). The chain's CDR3 is CASSYGPGQVYGYTF. The DNA for the CDR3 is TGTGCCAGCAGCTACGGACCGGGACAGGTCTATGGCTACACCTTC.